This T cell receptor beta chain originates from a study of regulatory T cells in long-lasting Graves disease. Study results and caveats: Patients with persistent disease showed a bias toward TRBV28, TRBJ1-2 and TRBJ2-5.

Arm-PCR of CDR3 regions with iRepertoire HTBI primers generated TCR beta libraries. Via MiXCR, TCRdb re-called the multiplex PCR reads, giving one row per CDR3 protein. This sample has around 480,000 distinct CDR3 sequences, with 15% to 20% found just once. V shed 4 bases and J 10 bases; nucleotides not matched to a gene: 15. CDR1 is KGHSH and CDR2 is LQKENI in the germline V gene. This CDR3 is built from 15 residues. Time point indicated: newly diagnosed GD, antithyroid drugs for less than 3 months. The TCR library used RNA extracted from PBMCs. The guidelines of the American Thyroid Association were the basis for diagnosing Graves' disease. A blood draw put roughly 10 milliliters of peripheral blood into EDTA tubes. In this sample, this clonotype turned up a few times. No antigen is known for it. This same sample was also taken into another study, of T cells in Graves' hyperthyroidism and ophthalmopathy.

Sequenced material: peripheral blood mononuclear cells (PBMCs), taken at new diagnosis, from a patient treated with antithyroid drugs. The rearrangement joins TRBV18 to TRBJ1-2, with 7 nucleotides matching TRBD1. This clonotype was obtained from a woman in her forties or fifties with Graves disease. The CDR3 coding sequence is TGTGCCAGCTCACTTACAACAGGGGCCGTTATTGACTACACCTTC. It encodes CASSLTTGAVIDYTF.